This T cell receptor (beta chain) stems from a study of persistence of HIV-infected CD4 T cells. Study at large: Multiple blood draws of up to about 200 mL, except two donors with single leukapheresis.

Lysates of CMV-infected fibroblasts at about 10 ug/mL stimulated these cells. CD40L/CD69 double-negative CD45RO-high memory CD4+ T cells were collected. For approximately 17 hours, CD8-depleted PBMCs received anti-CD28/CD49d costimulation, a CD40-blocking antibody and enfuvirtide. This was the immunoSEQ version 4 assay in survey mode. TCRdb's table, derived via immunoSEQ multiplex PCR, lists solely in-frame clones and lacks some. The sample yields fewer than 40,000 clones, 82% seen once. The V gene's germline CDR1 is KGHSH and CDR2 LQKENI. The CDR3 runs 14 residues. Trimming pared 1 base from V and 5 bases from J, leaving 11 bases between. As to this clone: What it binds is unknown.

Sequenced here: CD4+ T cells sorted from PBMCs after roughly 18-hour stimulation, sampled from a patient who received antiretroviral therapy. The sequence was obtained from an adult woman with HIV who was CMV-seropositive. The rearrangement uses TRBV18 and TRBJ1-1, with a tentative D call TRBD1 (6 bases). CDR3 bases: TGTGCCAGCTCACCACTGGCAGGGGAAACTGAAGCTTTCTTT. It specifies CASSPLAGETEAFF.